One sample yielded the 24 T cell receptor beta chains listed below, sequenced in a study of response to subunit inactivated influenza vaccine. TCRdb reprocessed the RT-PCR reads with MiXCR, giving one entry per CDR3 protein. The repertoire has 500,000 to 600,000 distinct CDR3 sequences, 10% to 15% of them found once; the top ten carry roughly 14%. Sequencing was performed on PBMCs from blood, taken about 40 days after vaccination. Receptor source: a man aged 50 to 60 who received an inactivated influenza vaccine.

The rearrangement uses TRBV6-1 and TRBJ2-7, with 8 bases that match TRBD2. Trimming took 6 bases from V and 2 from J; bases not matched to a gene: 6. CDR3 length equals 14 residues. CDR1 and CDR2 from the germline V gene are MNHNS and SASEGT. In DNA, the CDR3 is TGTGCCAGCAGCAGAACGGGACTAGCCTACGAGCAGTACTTC. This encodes CASSRTGLAYEQYF.

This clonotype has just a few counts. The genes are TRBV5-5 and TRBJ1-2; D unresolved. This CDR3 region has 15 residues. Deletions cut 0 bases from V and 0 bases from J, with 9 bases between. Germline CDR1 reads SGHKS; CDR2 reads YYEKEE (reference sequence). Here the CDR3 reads CASSLAGPPNYGYTF. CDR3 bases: TGTGCCAGCAGCTTGGCCGGACCGCCTAACTATGGCTACACCTTC.

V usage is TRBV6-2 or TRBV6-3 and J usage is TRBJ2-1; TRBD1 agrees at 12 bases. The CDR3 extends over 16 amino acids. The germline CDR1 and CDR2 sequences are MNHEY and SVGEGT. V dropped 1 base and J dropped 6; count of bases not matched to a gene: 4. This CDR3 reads CASSYWDRGLSNEQFF. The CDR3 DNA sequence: TGTGCCAGCAGTTACTGGGACAGGGGGCTGTCCAATGAGCAGTTCTTC.

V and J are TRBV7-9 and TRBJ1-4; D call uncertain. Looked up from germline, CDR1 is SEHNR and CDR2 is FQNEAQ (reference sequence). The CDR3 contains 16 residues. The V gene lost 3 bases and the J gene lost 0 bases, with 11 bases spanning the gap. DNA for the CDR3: TGTGCCAGCAGCTTCGGCAGAGATGCAACTAATGAAAAACTGTTTTTT. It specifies CASSFGRDATNEKLFF.

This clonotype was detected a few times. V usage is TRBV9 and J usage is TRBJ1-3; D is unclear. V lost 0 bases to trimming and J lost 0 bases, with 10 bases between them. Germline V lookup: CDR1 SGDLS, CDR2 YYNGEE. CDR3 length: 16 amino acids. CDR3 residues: CASSVGKIRSGNTIYF. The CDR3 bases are TGTGCCAGCAGCGTAGGGAAGATTCGCTCTGGAAACACCATATATTTT. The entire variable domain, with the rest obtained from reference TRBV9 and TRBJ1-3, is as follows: DSGVTQTPKHLITATGQRVTLRCSPRSGDLSVYWYQQSLDQGLQFLIQYYNGEERAKGNILERFSAQQFPDLHSELNLSSLELGDSALYFCASSVGKIRSGNTIYFGEGSWLTVV.

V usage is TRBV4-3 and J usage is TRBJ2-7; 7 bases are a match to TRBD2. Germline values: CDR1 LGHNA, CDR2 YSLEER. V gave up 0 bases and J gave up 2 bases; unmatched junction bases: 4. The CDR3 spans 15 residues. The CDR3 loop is CASSQESGRAYEQYF. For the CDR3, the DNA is TGCGCCAGCAGCCAAGAGTCAGGGAGGGCCTACGAGCAGTACTTC.

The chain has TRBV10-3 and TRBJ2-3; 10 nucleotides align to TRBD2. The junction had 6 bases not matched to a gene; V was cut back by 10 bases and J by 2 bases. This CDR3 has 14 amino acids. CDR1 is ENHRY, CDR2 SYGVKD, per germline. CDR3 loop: CATLLAGHTDTQYF. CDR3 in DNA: TGTGCCACCTTACTAGCGGGGCACACAGATACGCAGTATTTT.

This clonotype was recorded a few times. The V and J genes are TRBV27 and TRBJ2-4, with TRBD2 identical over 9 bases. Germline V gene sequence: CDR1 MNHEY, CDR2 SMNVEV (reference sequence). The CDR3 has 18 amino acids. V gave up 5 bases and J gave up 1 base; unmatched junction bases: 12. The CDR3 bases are TGTGCCAGCAGTCTCGAGGCGGGAGGGGGCTCGGCCAAAAACATTCAGTACTTC. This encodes CASSLEAGGGSAKNIQYF.

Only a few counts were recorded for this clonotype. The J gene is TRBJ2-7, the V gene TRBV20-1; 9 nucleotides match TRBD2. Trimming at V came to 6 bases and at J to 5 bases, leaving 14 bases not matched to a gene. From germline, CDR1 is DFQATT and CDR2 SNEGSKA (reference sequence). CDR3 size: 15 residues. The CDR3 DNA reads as TGCAGTGCCGCCGGCCACCAGCGGGGGGCTAACGAGCAGTACTTC. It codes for CSAAGHQRGANEQYF.

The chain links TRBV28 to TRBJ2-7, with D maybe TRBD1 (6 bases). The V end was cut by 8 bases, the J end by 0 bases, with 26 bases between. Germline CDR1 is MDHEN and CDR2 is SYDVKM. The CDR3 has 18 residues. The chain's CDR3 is CASPPARGRRRSSYEQYF. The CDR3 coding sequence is TGTGCCAGCCCTCCCGCCAGGGGCCGACGAAGGAGCTCCTACGAGCAGTACTTC. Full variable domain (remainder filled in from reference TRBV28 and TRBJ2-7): DVKVTQSSRYLVKRTGEKVFLECVQDMDHENMFWYRQDPGLGLRLIYFSYDVKMKEKGDIPEGYSVSREKKERFSLILESASTNQTSMYLCASPPARGRRRSSYEQYFGPGTRLTVT.

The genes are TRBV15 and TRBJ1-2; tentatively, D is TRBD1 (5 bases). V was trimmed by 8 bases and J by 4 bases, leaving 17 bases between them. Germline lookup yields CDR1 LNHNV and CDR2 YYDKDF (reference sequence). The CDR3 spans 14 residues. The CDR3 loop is CATGGSRQSYGYTF. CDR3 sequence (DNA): TGTGCCACCGGGGGTAGTAGACAATCCTATGGCTACACCTTC.

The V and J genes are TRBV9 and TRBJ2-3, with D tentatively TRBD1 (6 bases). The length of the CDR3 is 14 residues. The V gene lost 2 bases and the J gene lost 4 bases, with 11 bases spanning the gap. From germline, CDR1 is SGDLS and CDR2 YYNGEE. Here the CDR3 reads CASSVGGPPDTQYF. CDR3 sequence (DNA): TGTGCCAGCAGCGTTGGGGGCCCCCCAGATACGCAGTATTTT. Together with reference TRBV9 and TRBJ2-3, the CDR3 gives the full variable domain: DSGVTQTPKHLITATGQRVTLRCSPRSGDLSVYWYQQSLDQGLQFLIQYYNGEERAKGNILERFSAQQFPDLHSELNLSSLELGDSALYFCASSVGGPPDTQYFGPGTRLTVL.

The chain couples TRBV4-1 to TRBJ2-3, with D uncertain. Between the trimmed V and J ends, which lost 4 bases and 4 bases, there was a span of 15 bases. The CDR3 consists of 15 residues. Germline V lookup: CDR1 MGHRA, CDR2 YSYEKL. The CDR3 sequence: CASSLQGIPADTQYF. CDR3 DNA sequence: TGCGCCAGCAGCCTCCAAGGGATCCCGGCAGATACGCAGTATTTT.

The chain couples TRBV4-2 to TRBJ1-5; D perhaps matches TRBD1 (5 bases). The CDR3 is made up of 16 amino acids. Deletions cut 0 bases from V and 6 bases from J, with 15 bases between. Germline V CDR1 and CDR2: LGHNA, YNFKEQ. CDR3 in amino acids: CASSQDMGQGGQPQHF. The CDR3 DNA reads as TGTGCCAGCAGCCAAGATATGGGTCAGGGCGGTCAGCCCCAGCATTTT.

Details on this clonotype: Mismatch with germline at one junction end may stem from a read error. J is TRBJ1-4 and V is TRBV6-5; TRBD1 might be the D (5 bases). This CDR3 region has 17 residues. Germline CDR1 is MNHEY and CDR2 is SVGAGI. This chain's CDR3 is CSSSYIRATATNEKLFF. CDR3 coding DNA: TGCTCCAGCAGTTACATCAGGGCGACGGCAACTAATGAAAAACTGTTTTTT.

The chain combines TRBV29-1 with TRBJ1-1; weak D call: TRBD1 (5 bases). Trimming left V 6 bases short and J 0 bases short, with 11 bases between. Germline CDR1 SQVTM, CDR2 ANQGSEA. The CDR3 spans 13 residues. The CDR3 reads CSVRTPMNTEAFF. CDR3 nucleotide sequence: TGCAGCGTCAGGACACCCATGAACACTGAAGCTTTCTTT.

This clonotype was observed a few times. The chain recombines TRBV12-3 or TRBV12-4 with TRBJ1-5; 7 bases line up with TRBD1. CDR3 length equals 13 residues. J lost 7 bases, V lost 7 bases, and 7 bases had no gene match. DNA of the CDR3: TGTGCCAGCACCTCAGGGGGTCGGCAGCCCCAGCATTTT. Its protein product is CASTSGGRQPQHF.

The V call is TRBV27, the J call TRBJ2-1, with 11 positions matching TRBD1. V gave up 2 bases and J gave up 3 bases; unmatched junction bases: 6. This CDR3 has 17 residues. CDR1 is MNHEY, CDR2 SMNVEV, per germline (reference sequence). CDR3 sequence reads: CASSLVGTGGDYNEQFF. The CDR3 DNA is TGTGCCAGCAGTTTAGTAGGGACAGGGGGGGACTACAATGAGCAGTTCTTC.

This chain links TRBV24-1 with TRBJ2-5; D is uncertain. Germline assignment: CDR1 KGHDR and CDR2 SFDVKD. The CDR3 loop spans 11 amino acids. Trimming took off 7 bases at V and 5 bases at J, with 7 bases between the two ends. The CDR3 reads CATSGSETQYF. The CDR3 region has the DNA TGTGCCACCAGCGGGTCGGAGACCCAGTACTTC.

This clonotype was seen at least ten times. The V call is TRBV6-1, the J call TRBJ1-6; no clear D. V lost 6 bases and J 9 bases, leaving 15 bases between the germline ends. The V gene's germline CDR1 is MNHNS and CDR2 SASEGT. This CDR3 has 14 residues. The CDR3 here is CASRATKEGSPLHF. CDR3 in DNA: TGTGCCAGCAGAGCTACCAAGGAGGGTTCACCCCTCCACTTT.

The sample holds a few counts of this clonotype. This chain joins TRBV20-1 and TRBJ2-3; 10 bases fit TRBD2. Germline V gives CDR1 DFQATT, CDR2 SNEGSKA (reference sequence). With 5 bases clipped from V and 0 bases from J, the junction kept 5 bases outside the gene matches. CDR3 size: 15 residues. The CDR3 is CSAQLAGASTDTQYF. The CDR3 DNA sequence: TGCAGTGCTCAGCTAGCGGGGGCTAGCACAGATACGCAGTATTTT.

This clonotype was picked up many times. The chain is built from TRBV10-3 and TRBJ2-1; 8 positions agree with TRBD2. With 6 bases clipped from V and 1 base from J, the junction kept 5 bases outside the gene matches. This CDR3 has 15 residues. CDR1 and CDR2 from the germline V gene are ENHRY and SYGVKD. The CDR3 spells CAISPGLGSYNEQFF. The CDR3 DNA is TGTGCCATCAGCCCGGGACTAGGGTCCTACAATGAGCAGTTCTTC.

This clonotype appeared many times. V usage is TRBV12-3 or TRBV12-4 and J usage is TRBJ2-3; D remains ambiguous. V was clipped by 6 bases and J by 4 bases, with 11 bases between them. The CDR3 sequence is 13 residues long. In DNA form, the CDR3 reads TGTGCCAGCAGCCTCGGGTTGGCAGATACGCAGTATTTT. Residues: CASSLGLADTQYF.

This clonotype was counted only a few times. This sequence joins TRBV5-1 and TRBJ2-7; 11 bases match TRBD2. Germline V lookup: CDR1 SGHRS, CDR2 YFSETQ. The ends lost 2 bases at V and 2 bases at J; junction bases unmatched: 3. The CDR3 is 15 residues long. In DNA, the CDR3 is TGCGCCAGCAGCTTTTGGACTAGCGGGCCCTACGAGCAGTACTTC. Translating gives CASSFWTSGPYEQYF. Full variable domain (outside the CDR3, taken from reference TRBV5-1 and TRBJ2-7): KAGVTQTPRYLIKTRGQQVTLSCSPISGHRSVSWYQQTPGQGLQFLFEYFSETQRNKGNFPGRFSGRQFSNSRSEMNVSTLELGDSALYLCASSFWTSGPYEQYFGPGTRLTVT.